This TCR beta chain originates from a study of vaccination effects on CD4 cells after COVID-19. About this clone: The target antigen is unknown.

Clones were read by immunoSEQ multiplex PCR, and TCRdb kept only the in-frame ones, dropping some. In the table there are 25,000 to 35,000 clones, 70% to 75% of which are singletons. Viral peptide pool expansion of antigen-specific CD4+ T cells preceded sequencing in the ViraFEST assay. Once cultured for approximately ten days, the cells underwent separation to obtain CD4+ T cells. Two-dose BNT162b2 or mRNA-1273 vaccination was given to participants. V lost 3 bases to trimming and J lost 5 bases, with 22 bases between them. The CDR3 is 18 amino acids. Looked up from germline, CDR1 is KGHSH and CDR2 is LQKENI.

This TCR was recovered from a human donor who received a COVID-19 vaccine. This sample comprised CD4+ T cells from PBMCs cultured with HCoV-NL63 spike peptides, obtained after COVID-19 vaccination. The V gene is TRBV18, the J gene TRBJ1-4; unclear D gene. Here the CDR3 DNA reads TGTGCCAGCTCACCTTCCCAGCCGGCTCACGACACGAATGAAAAACTGTTTTTT. This translates into CASSPSQPAHDTNEKLFF.